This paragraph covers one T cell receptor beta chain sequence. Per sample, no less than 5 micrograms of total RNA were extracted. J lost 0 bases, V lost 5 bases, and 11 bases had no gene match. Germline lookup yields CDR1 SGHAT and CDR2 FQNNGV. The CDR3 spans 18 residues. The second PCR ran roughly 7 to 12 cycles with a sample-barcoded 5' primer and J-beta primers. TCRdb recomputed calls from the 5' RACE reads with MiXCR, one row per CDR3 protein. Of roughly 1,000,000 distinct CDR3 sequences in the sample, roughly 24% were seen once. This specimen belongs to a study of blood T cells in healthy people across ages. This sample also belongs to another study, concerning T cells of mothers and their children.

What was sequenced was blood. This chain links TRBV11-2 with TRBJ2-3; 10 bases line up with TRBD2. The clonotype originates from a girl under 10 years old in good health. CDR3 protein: CASSPDPGLAASTDTQYF. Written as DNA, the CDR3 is TGTGCCAGCAGCCCCGACCCCGGACTAGCGGCAAGCACAGATACGCAGTATTTT. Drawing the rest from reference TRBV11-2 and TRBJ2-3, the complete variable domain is EAGVAQSPRYKIIEKRQSVAFWCNPISGHATLYWYQQILGQGPKLLIQFQNNGVVDDSQLPKDRFSAERLKGVDSTLKIQPAKLEDSAVYLCASSPDPGLAASTDTQYFGPGTRLTVL.